This T cell receptor (beta chain) was captured by sequencing in a study of blood T cell repertoires in COVID-19. As for the study in general: Samples taken during acute and convalescent COVID-19 were collected in the United States, Italy and Spain. The cDNA or gDNA used as material had been derived from T cells, B-cell-depleted T cells, or PBMCs.

From germline, CDR1 is SGHAT and CDR2 FQNNGV. The V gene lost 1 base and the J gene lost 0 bases, with 3 bases spanning the gap. The CDR3 is made up of 13 amino acids. A Seattle source enrolled patients during active infection and followed them longitudinally. In the authors' methods: Amplified reference gene primers provided the basis for estimating nucleated cell counts. Method: immunoSEQ multiplex PCR; TCRdb's copy keeps in-frame clones and lacks some. That table is the source of V, J and clone size, and D and trimming were worked out from the DNA. Found here are about 370,000 clones, around 89% of them singletons; the top ten hold approximately 3%.

The chain joins TRBV11-2 to TRBJ1-1; D gene uncertain. The TCR sequence derives from a woman in her 30s with COVID-19, enrolled during active disease. The sequenced material came from peripheral blood. The CDR3 coding sequence is TGTGCCAGCAGCTTAGGAGTGAACACTGAAGCTTTCTTT. Its translation is CASSLGVNTEAFF.